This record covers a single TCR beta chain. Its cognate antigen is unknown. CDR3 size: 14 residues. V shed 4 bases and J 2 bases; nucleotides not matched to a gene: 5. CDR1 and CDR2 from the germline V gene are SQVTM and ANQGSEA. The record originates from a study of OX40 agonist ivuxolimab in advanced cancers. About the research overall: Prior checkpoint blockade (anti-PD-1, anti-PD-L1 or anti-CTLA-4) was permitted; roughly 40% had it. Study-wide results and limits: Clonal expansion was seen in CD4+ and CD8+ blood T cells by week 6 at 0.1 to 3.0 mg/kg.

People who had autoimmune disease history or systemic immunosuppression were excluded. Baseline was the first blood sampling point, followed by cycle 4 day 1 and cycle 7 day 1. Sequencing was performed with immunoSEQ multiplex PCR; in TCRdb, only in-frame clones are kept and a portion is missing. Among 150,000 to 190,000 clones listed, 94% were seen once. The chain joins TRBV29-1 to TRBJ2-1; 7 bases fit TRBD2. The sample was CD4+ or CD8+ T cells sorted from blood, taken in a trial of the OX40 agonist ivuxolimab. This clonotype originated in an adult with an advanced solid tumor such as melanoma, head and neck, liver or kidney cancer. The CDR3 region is CSVGAGVTYNEQFF. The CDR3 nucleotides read TGCAGCGTTGGGGCGGGAGTGACCTACAATGAGCAGTTCTTC.